The 24 T cell receptor beta chains presented below share a single source sample, sequenced in a study of blood T cell repertoires in COVID-19. Measured with immunoSEQ multiplex PCR; TCRdb has only the in-frame clones, and not every one. This sample has some 69,000 clones; 80% to 90% occur once, and the top ten carry approximately 5%. Sample: peripheral blood. Every receptor here comes from a woman in her forties or fifties with active COVID-19.

The chain carries TRBV30 and TRBJ2-1; 8 positions match TRBD2. Germline V gene sequence: CDR1 GTSNPN, CDR2 SVGIG (reference sequence). Trimming at V came to 3 bases and at J to 10 bases, leaving 11 bases not matched to a gene. The CDR3 loop spans 14 amino acids. The CDR3 sequence is CAWRKAGDLGEQFF. In DNA, the CDR3 is TGTGCCTGGAGGAAAGCGGGGGACCTAGGCGAGCAGTTCTTC. Full variable domain (rest looked up from reference TRBV30 and TRBJ2-1): SQTIHQWPATLVQPVGSPLSLECTVEGTSNPNLYWYRQAAGRGLQLLFYSVGIGQISSEVPQNLSASRPQDRQFILSSKKLLLSDSGFYLCAWRKAGDLGEQFFGPGTRLTVL.

The genes are TRBV18 and TRBJ1-4, with D perhaps matching TRBD1 (5 bases). Germline CDR1 and CDR2: KGHSH and LQKENI. This CDR3 spans 12 amino acids. V was clipped by 4 bases and J by 11 bases, with 11 bases between them. CDR3 bases: TGTGCCAGCTCACAAGAGGAGGGGAAACTGTTTTTT. This sequence encodes CASSQEEGKLFF.

This clone has just one count. The chain employs TRBV6-5 and TRBJ1-1; D possibly corresponds to TRBD1 (6 bases). Per germline, CDR1 MNHEY and CDR2 SVGAGI. V was clipped by 6 bases and J by 4 bases, with 12 bases between them. The CDR3 extends over 13 amino acids. The CDR3: CASSSLGGTEAFF. CDR3 DNA: TGTGCCAGCAGCTCCCTAGGGGGCACTGAAGCTTTCTTT.

The rearrangement uses TRBV6-4 and TRBJ2-3; possibly TRBD2 for D (6 bases). V lost 5 bases and J 1 base, leaving 13 bases between the germline ends. Germline assignment: CDR1 MRHNA and CDR2 SNTAGT. The CDR3 loop spans 15 amino acids. CDR3 sequence (DNA): TGTGCCAGCAGTAAACTAGCTGGAGGCACAGATACGCAGTATTTT. Amino acids: CASSKLAGGTDTQYF.

The CDR3 region is CASSYGSGRGEQYF. In nucleotides, the CDR3 is TGTGCCAGCAGTTACGGAAGCGGGAGGGGTGAGCAGTACTTC. V is TRBV6-5 and J is TRBJ2-7; 10 positions agree with TRBD2. CDR1 and CDR2 from the germline V gene are MNHEY and SVGAGI. Germline trimming cut 2 bases from V and 7 bases from J; bases unmatched to any gene: 5. The CDR3 is made up of 14 amino acids.

This chain uses TRBV7-9 with TRBJ2-7; unclear D gene. CDR1 is SEHNR, CDR2 FQNEAQ, per germline (reference sequence). CDR3 length: 14 amino acids. The V gene lost 4 bases and the J gene lost 2 bases, with 12 bases spanning the gap. CDR3 bases: TGTGCCAGCAGCTCGAGTGGGCCCCCCTACGAGCAGTACTTC. Encoded protein: CASSSSGPPYEQYF.

The chain employs TRBV7-9 and TRBJ2-5, with TRBD1 matching over 9 bases. The CDR3 is 12 amino acids. Germline V gene lookup returns CDR1 SEHNR and CDR2 FQNEAQ (reference sequence). V trimming: 5 bases; J trimming: 5 bases; junction bases outside the gene matches: 0. CDR3 in DNA: TGTGCCAGCAGCGGACAGGGGGAGACCCAGTACTTC. Encoded protein: CASSGQGETQYF.

The gene calls are TRBV12-3 or TRBV12-4 and TRBJ2-3, with D possibly TRBD1 on 6 matching bases. The V end was cut by 6 bases, the J end by 4 bases, with 11 bases between. The CDR3 is made up of 13 amino acids. In DNA form, the CDR3 reads TGTGCCAGCAGGCCTACAGGGTCAGATACGCAGTATTTT. Its translation is CASRPTGSDTQYF.

The sample holds a few counts of this clone. This chain links TRBV30 with TRBJ2-7; the match to TRBD2 covers 13 bases. V was clipped by 4 bases and J by 9 bases; unmatched bases: 12. This CDR3 is built from 15 residues. Germline CDR1 is GTSNPN and CDR2 is SVGIG (reference sequence). This CDR3 is CAWTGLAGVIGVQYF. The CDR3 DNA is TGTGCCTGGACTGGACTAGCGGGAGTTATAGGGGTGCAGTACTTC. Filled out from reference TRBV30 and TRBJ2-7, the complete variable domain reads SQTIHQWPATLVQPVGSPLSLECTVEGTSNPNLYWYRQAAGRGLQLLFYSVGIGQISSEVPQNLSASRPQDRQFILSSKKLLLSDSGFYLCAWTGLAGVIGVQYFGPGTRLTVT.

The chain uses TRBV30 and TRBJ1-5; 10 positions match TRBD1. Germline assignment: CDR1 GTSNPN and CDR2 SVGIG (reference sequence). The CDR3 loop spans 13 amino acids. V trimming: 6 bases; J trimming: 4 bases; junction bases outside the gene matches: 3. The CDR3 protein is CACDRGRNQPQHF. The CDR3 nucleotides read TGTGCCTGCGACAGGGGGCGAAATCAGCCCCAGCATTTT.

The chain combines TRBV11-2 with TRBJ2-3; D gene uncertain. The CDR3 length is 11 residues. Germline lookup yields CDR1 SGHAT and CDR2 FQNNGV. The ends were cut back, 1 base at V and 6 bases at J, with 2 bases in the middle. In DNA, the CDR3 is TGTGCCAGCAGCTTAGCTGATACGCAGTATTTT. This codes for CASSLADTQYF.

The V and J genes are TRBV3-1 (or the pseudogene TRBV3-2) and TRBJ1-2; 12 bases are a match to TRBD1. The ends lost 7 bases at V and 8 bases at J; junction bases unmatched: 2. Germline-derived CDR1 and CDR2 are LGHDT and YNNKEL (reference sequence). The CDR3 covers 12 residues. CDR3 loop: CASTGTGGGYTF. The DNA of the CDR3 is TGTGCCAGCACCGGGACAGGGGGCGGCTACACCTTC.

V is TRBV7-2 and J is TRBJ1-1; D not resolved. There are 15 residues in the CDR3. Between the trimmed V and J ends, which lost 5 bases and 4 bases, there was a span of 17 bases. The germline gives CDR1 SGHTA, CDR2 FQGNSA. CDR3 sequence reads: CASSLSTGGGTEAFF. CDR3 DNA: TGTGCCAGCAGCCTCTCGACGGGTGGTGGCACTGAAGCTTTCTTT.

This clone was detected only once. This rearrangement joins TRBV4-1 to TRBJ1-5, with TRBD1 matching 8 bases. The germline gives CDR1 MGHRA, CDR2 YSYEKL. This CDR3 has 16 amino acids. V gave up 4 bases and J gave up 0 bases; unmatched junction bases: 5. The DNA for the CDR3 is TGCGCCAGCAGCCCGGGGACAGGTTATAGCAATCAGCCCCAGCATTTT. The encoded protein is CASSPGTGYSNQPQHF.

This chain links TRBV6-5 with TRBJ1-2; D remains ambiguous. The CDR3 runs to 14 residues. V was cut by 7 bases and J by 0 bases, with 12 bases left in between. The germline V gene has CDR1 MNHEY and CDR2 SVGAGI. The DNA for the CDR3 is TGTGCCAGCATCCGGGAAGAGGCTAACTATGGCTACACCTTC. This sequence encodes CASIREEANYGYTF.

CDR3 region: CASSWDTSTNEKLFF. The CDR3 DNA reads TGTGCCAGCAGCTGGGACACCTCAACTAATGAAAAACTGTTTTTT. The chain uses TRBV5-5 and TRBJ1-4; tentative D call: TRBD1 (6 bases). The CDR3 contains 15 residues. Germline-derived CDR1 and CDR2 are SGHKS and YYEKEE (reference sequence). V was pared by 3 bases and J by 0 bases, with 9 bases between.

The V and J genes are TRBV14 and TRBJ2-7; tentative D call: TRBD2 (5 bases). Per the germline V gene, CDR1 is SGHDN and CDR2 is FVKESK. This CDR3 spans 13 amino acids. V dropped 2 bases and J dropped 3 bases, with 8 bases sitting between them. The DNA for the CDR3 is TGTGCCAGCAGCCAACTAGCCAGCTACGAGCAGTACTTC. It encodes CASSQLASYEQYF.

The chain couples TRBV11-2 to TRBJ2-1, with TRBD2 matching 9 bases. The CDR3 totals 18 residues. Per the germline V gene, CDR1 is SGHAT and CDR2 is FQNNGV. Losses at the gene ends were 2 bases for V and 0 bases for J; bases not matched to a gene: 8. The CDR3: CASSLRPLAGSSYNEQFF. In DNA form, the CDR3 reads TGTGCCAGCAGCTTACGTCCGCTAGCGGGAAGCTCCTACAATGAGCAGTTCTTC. Full variable domain (missing parts from reference TRBV11-2 and TRBJ2-1): EAGVAQSPRYKIIEKRQSVAFWCNPISGHATLYWYQQILGQGPKLLIQFQNNGVVDDSQLPKDRFSAERLKGVDSTLKIQPAKLEDSAVYLCASSLRPLAGSSYNEQFFGPGTRLTVL.

There are a few counts of this clone. The chain combines TRBV4-1 with TRBJ2-7; D is perhaps TRBD2 (6 bases). V was pared by 4 bases and J by 1 base, with 17 bases between. There are 16 residues in the CDR3. Germline CDR1 is MGHRA and CDR2 is YSYEKL. The CDR3 protein is CASSRWPPAGSYEQYF. In nucleotides, the CDR3 is TGCGCCAGCAGCCGCTGGCCCCCGGCGGGATCCTACGAGCAGTACTTC.

This rearrangement joins TRBV5-6 to TRBJ1-4, with TRBD1 identical over 10 bases. The CDR3 extends over 17 amino acids. The germline V gene has CDR1 SGHDT and CDR2 YYEEEE. The trim removed 0 bases at V and 3 bases at J, leaving 5 bases unmatched. The CDR3 DNA follows: TGTGCCAGCAGCTTGGGACAGGGGGCTTGGTCTAATGAAAAACTGTTTTTT. Residues: CASSLGQGAWSNEKLFF.

The CDR3 region is CASSGTTGKQGETQYF. The CDR3 nucleotides are TGTGCCAGCAGCGGAACGACAGGGAAGCAGGGGGAGACCCAGTACTTC. V and J are TRBV5-6 and TRBJ2-5, with TRBD1 identical over 7 bases. The CDR3 totals 16 residues. The trim removed 4 bases at V and 5 bases at J, leaving 14 bases unmatched. Germline CDR1 and CDR2: SGHDT and YYEEEE.

The J gene is TRBJ2-7, the V gene TRBV25-1; weak D call: TRBD1 (6 bases). Trimming took off 1 base at V and 2 bases at J, with 12 bases between the two ends. There are 15 residues in the CDR3. Germline V lookup: CDR1 MGHDK, CDR2 SYGVNS. CDR3 bases: TGTGCCAGCAGTGAATTTACAGGGCCGACCTACGAGCAGTACTTC. This gives the protein CASSEFTGPTYEQYF.

The chain carries TRBV2 and TRBJ1-2, with TRBD1 matching over 11 bases. The CDR3 is 13 amino acids. J gave up 4 bases and V 8 bases, and 3 bases lay outside the gene matches. Germline CDR1 SNHLY, CDR2 FYNNEI. The CDR3 nucleotides read TGTGCCAGCCGGGACAGGGGGTCCTATGGCTACACCTTC. Translated: CASRDRGSYGYTF.

The genes are TRBV11-2 and TRBJ2-3, with D perhaps matching TRBD2 (6 bases). V lost 4 bases, J lost 0 bases, and 14 bases lay in between. CDR3 length equals 16 residues. Germline loops: CDR1 SGHAT, CDR2 FQNNGV. CDR3 residues: CASSSYTGTSTDTQYF. The CDR3, as DNA: TGTGCCAGCAGCTCCTACACGGGGACTAGCACAGATACGCAGTATTTT.